This entry features one TCR beta chain sequence. The CDR3 extends over 15 amino acids. V was pared by 4 bases and J by 11 bases, with 12 bases of the junction left unmatched. Germline V gene data show CDR1 as MNHEY and CDR2 as SVGAGI. In the authors' workflow: Amplification from reference gene primers served as the basis for estimated nucleated cell counts. Sequencing used immunoSEQ multiplex PCR; TCRdb keeps in-frame clones, though not all of them. V, J and clone size are those of that table, while D and trimming were read from the DNA. The repertoire has approximately 80,000 clones, around 80% of them found once; the top ten carry about 9.4%. This sample was included in a study of blood T cell repertoires in COVID-19. On the study more broadly: COVID-19 samples collected from the United States, Italy and Spain covered acute and convalescent phases. Sources were T cells, B-cell-depleted T cells, or PBMCs; the material itself was cDNA or gDNA.

The sample was peripheral blood. This sequence was found in a man between 60 and 75 years old with acute or convalescent COVID-19. The chain links TRBV6-5 to TRBJ1-4; 8 bases are a match to TRBD1. In DNA, the CDR3 is TGTGCCAGCAGTTCCGGGACAGGCCGGCTAGGGAAACTGTTTTTT. Amino acid sequence: CASSSGTGRLGKLFF.